These T cell receptor beta chains were read from a single sample in a study of blood T cell repertoires in COVID-19. The assay was immunoSEQ multiplex PCR, and TCRdb's table has in-frame clones only and misses some. The data show around 180,000 clones, around 80% seen once. The sequencing sample was made of peripheral blood. These receptor sequences come from a man between 65 and 79 years old with active or convalescent COVID-19. Both conserved end residues are part of each CDR3. The D gene is left open where the match is weak. Size tells how often a clone was seen (once, few, many) or the class of an expanded clone, and some rows leave it out.

TRBD1 - TRBJ2-3 TRBV18 CASSPWTGGDSDTQYF TGTGCCAGCTCCCCCTGGACAGGGGGGGACTCAGATACGCAGTATTTT
- few TRBJ1-1 TRBV6-2/TRBV6-3 CASSFTPVQSEAFF TGTGCCAGCAGTTTTACCCCAGTCCAATCTGAAGCTTTCTTT
TRBD2 - TRBJ2-1 TRBV24-1 CATSDSSGGWDEQFF TGTGCCACCAGTGATTCTAGCGGGGGCTGGGATGAGCAGTTCTTC
- - TRBJ2-7 TRBV6-5 CASSYGRGGPYEQYF TGTGCCAGCAGTTACGGGCGGGGCGGACCCTACGAGCAGTACTTC
TRBD2 - TRBJ2-3 TRBV4-1 CASSQDPGTSGRRDTQYF TGCGCCAGCAGCCAAGATCCGGGGACTAGCGGGAGGAGGGATACGCAGTATTTT
- - TRBJ1-1 TRBV2 CASSEQNTEAFF TGTGCCAGCAGTGAACAGAACACTGAAGCTTTCTTT
TRBD1 - TRBJ2-7 TRBV18 CASSPPRGTESEGQYF TGTGCCAGCTCACCACCCCGAGGGACAGAGTCCGAGGGGCAGTACTTC
TRBD1 - TRBJ2-7 TRBV5-5 CASSLVMTGTTYEQYF TGTGCCAGCAGCTTGGTTATGACAGGGACGACCTACGAGCAGTACTTC
- - TRBJ2-7 TRBV18 CASSPGRYEQYF TGTGCCAGCTCACCAGGGCGCTACGAGCAGTACTTC
- once TRBJ2-1 TRBV5-1 CASSLAAGWYEQFF TGCGCCAGCAGCTTGGCGGCAGGGTGGTATGAGCAGTTCTTC
- - TRBJ2-1 TRBV27 CASQFSSYNEQFF TGTGCCAGTCAATTCAGCTCCTACAATGAGCAGTTCTTC
- - TRBJ2-7 TRBV5-6 CASCPGGGGEQYF TGTGCCAGCTGCCCGGGGGGCGGGGGAGAGCAGTACTTC
- - TRBJ2-3 TRBV6-1 CASSGPPGGWPDTQYF TGTGCCAGCAGTGGACCCCCAGGGGGGTGGCCAGATACGCAGTATTTT
- - TRBJ1-1 TRBV24-1 CATSDLGGDFF TGTGCCACCAGTGATTTGGGGGGCGATTTCTTT
- - TRBJ2-7 TRBV6-5 CASSINPGPHEQYF TGTGCCAGCAGCATAAATCCAGGGCCCCACGAGCAGTACTTC
- - TRBJ2-1 TRBV5-6 CASSPVGQGTYNEQFF TGTGCCAGCAGCCCCGTAGGGCAGGGTACCTACAATGAGCAGTTCTTC
TRBD1 - TRBJ1-1 TRBV19 CASRGTGVTEAFF TGTGCCAGTAGGGGGACAGGGGTGACTGAAGCTTTCTTT
- - TRBJ1-1 TRBV2 CASSGRLNTEAFF TGTGCCAGCAGTGGGAGGTTGAACACTGAAGCTTTCTTT
TRBD2 - TRBJ2-7 TRBV11-2 CASSLLTSGSINEQYF TGTGCCAGCAGCTTACTAACTAGCGGGAGTATCAACGAGCAGTACTTC
TRBD1 - TRBJ1-4 TRBV5-1 CASSLMGQGEKLFF TGCGCCAGCAGCTTGATGGGACAGGGTGAAAAACTGTTTTTT
TRBD1 few TRBJ2-7 TRBV10-3 CAATGGPPNEQYF TGTGCCGCCACAGGGGGACCACCTAACGAGCAGTACTTC
- - TRBJ2-5 TRBV7-3 CASSFGSLETQYF TGTGCCAGCAGCTTTGGGAGTCTGGAGACCCAGTACTTC
TRBD2 - TRBJ2-5 TRBV5-4 CASSRATSGIGLAETQYF TGTGCCAGCAGCCGAGCGACTAGCGGGATCGGACTAGCAGAGACCCAGTACTTC
TRBD1 - TRBJ1-3 TRBV6-5 CASSWTGASNTIYF TGTGCCAGCAGTTGGACAGGGGCCTCGAACACCATATATTTT
TRBD2 - TRBJ2-5 TRBV6-2/TRBV6-3 CASSYGLAGGETQYF TGTGCCAGCAGTTACGGACTAGCGGGAGGGGAGACCCAGTACTTC
TRBD1 - TRBJ2-7 TRBV4-3 CASSDTGASEQYF TGCGCCAGCAGCGACACAGGGGCAAGCGAGCAGTACTTC
TRBD1 - TRBJ2-7 TRBV5-5 CASSLTGTASYEQYF TGTGCCAGCAGCTTAACCGGGACAGCGTCCTACGAGCAGTACTTC
TRBD1 once TRBJ1-1 TRBV7-2 CASSLAGTESEAFF TGTGCCAGCAGCTTAGCTGGGACAGAAAGTGAAGCTTTCTTT
- - TRBJ1-4 TRBV2 CASKEEEANEKLFF TGTGCCAGCAAAGAGGAGGAGGCTAATGAAAAACTGTTTTTT
- - TRBJ1-1 TRBV28 CASTLLNTEAFF TGTGCCAGCACTCTCTTGAACACTGAAGCTTTCTTT
- - TRBJ1-1 TRBV6-5 CASSYAANTEAFF TGTGCCAGCAGTTACGCGGCGAACACTGAAGCTTTCTTT
TRBD1 - TRBJ2-5 TRBV7-2 CASSFQTGEQETQYF TGTGCCAGCAGCTTTCAGACAGGGGAACAAGAGACCCAGTACTTC
TRBD1 - TRBJ1-2 TRBV4-2 CASSLGQEANYGYTF TGTGCCAGCAGCCTTGGACAGGAAGCTAACTATGGCTACACCTTC
TRBD1 - TRBJ2-6 TRBV5-5 CASSLVARTGDGANVLTF TGTGCCAGCAGCTTGGTTGCCCGGACAGGGGACGGGGCCAACGTCCTGACTTTC
- - TRBJ2-3 TRBV10-1 CASSEGPSGTDTQYF TGCGCCAGCAGTGAGGGGCCCTCGGGGACAGATACGCAGTATTTT
- - TRBJ2-3 TRBV29-1 CSVEKGDSTDTQYF TGCAGCGTCGAAAAGGGGGATTCGACAGATACGCAGTATTTT
- few TRBJ2-2 TRBV1 CTSSQEGSLAANTGELFF TGCACCAGCAGCCAAGAAGGCTCGCTAGCGGCGAACACCGGGGAGCTGTTTTTT
- - TRBJ1-5 TRBV2 CASSDPGASNQPQHF TGTGCCAGCAGTGATCCTGGGGCGAGCAATCAGCCCCAGCATTTT
- - TRBJ1-5 TRBV5-6 CASSLVQTLHQPQHF TGTGCCAGCAGCTTGGTACAGACCCTCCATCAGCCCCAGCATTTT
TRBD2 - TRBJ2-2 TRBV12-5 CASGLSSGVTPGELFF TGTGCTAGTGGTTTGTCTAGCGGGGTTACCCCCGGGGAGCTGTTTTTT
- few TRBJ1-1 TRBV9 CASSVVAAADRTEAFF TGTGCCAGCAGCGTAGTCGCGGCGGCTGATCGCACTGAAGCTTTCTTT
- few TRBJ1-3 TRBV5-5 CASASTGGSTIYF TGTGCCAGCGCCTCGACAGGCGGGAGCACCATATATTTT
TRBD1 few TRBJ1-5 TRBV4-3 CASSQDPRQGALQPQHF TGCGCCAGCAGCCAAGATCCTAGGCAGGGGGCTTTGCAGCCCCAGCATTTT
- - TRBJ1-1 TRBV29-1 CSINFNGASDTEAFF TGCAGTATTAATTTTAATGGGGCTTCGGACACTGAAGCTTTCTTT
TRBD1 - TRBJ1-1 TRBV4-1 CASSRGQGYFSEAFF TGCGCCAGCAGCCGGGGACAGGGTTATTTCTCTGAAGCTTTCTTT